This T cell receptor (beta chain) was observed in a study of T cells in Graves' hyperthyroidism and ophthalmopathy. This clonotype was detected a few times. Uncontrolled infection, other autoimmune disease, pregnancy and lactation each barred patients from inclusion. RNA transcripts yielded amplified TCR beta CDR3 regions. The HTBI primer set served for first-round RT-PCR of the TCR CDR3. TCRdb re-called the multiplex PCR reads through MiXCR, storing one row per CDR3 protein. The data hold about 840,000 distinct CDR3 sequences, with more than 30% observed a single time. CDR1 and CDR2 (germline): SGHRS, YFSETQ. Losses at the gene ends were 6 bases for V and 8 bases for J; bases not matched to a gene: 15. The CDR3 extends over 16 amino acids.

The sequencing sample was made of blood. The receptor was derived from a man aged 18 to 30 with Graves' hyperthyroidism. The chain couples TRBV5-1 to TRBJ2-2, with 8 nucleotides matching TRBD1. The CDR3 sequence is CASTAVGTGGSGELFF. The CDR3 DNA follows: TGCGCCAGCACAGCCGTAGGGACAGGAGGTTCGGGGGAGCTGTTTTTT.